This entry features one T cell receptor (beta chain) sequence. Its antigen is not identified. This sample was taken from a study of spatial heterogeneity in lung cancer. Time point noted: sample taken at primary tumor resection. The donors were 55 to 80 patients with non-small cell lung cancer that was early-stage and untreated. Whole RNA came from tumor, nontumor lung or frozen PBMC and was sequenced without being sorted. A single record per CDR3 protein comes from TCRdb applying MiXCR to the 5' RACE reads. The data show roughly 48,000 distinct CDR3 sequences, approximately 5.7% seen once. V lost 6 bases and J 6 bases, leaving 12 bases between the germline ends. The CDR3 has 12 residues. The germline V gene encodes CDR1 MNHEY and CDR2 SVGEGT. Study outcomes and limitations: Ubiquitous expanded tumor TCRs appeared in blood more at resection than follow-up.

The rearrangement links TRBV6-2 or TRBV6-3 to TRBJ2-7, with D possibly being TRBD2 (5 bases). The sequences come from PBMCs, collected at surgery. This TCR was recovered from a male donor with early-stage non-small cell lung cancer. The CDR3 nucleotides read TGTGCCAGCAGCCGCGGACTGGGCGAGCAGTACTTC. This gives the protein CASSRGLGEQYF.